Included here is one T cell receptor beta chain sequence, with context. Per the germline V gene, CDR1 is MNHEY and CDR2 is SMNVEV (reference sequence). The CDR3 runs to 14 residues. V was pared by 3 bases and J by 0 bases, with 9 bases between. The sample is drawn from a study of Ad26.COV2.S vaccination and SARS-CoV-2 variants. Overall study context: Donor got 5x10^10 or 1x10^11 viral particles of Ad26.COV2.S.

Here immunoSEQ multiplex PCR was the method, and the copy in TCRdb shows in-frame clones only, minus some. The top ten hold roughly 3.5% of the sample, which has 300,000 to 400,000 clones, 85% seen once. Documented treatment: around 19 received Ad26.COV2.S at low or high dose, single or two shots; five or six received placebo; per-sample allocation not given. Sampling occurred on day 63 after the first vaccine or placebo injection. The receptor's source is a person aged 18 to 59 who received the Ad26.COV2.S COVID-19 vaccine or a placebo. The chain is built from TRBV27 and TRBJ2-7; no clear D. This sample comprised peripheral blood, obtained in a trial of Ad26.COV2.S vaccine versus placebo. This chain's CDR3 is CASSFTAVSYEQYF. The CDR3 region has the DNA TGTGCCAGCAGTTTTACGGCGGTCTCCTACGAGCAGTACTTC.